The sequence of this TCR beta chain was determined in a study of T cell repertoires in cytomegalovirus infection. At the level of the study: Peptides in the study included HLA-C-restricted and HLA-B-restricted CMV epitopes. Public TCR beta signatures marked donors with CMV infection and the matching HLA.

Notes on this clonotype: The antigen remains undetermined.

Findings and limits, study-wide: HLA-C-restricted CMV clonotypes gave the most frequent clonotype in two of eight donors. Cumulative frequency of public TCR beta families picked out carriers of CMV plus the relevant HLA.

MiXCR was run by TCRdb on the reads, yielding one entry per CDR3 protein. The table includes some 220,000 distinct CDR3 sequences, 30% to 45% detected once. The V gene's germline CDR1 is SGHTA and CDR2 FQGTGA. This CDR3 has 14 residues. V gave up 6 bases and J gave up 1 base, with 11 bases separating them. The sequences come from CD8+ T cells from cultured PBMCs, collected from culture after CMV antigen stimulation. This receptor was obtained from a human donor in good health (CMV status not recorded). Some clones in this sample may be carry-over from other donors' samples. The rearrangement links TRBV7-3 to TRBJ2-3, with D possibly TRBD1 on 5 matching bases. The CDR3 here is CASRADIGTDTQYF. The CDR3 nucleotides are TGTGCCAGCAGGGCGGACATCGGCACAGATACGCAGTATTTT.